This TCR beta chain derives from a study of lymphopenia after photon versus proton radiotherapy. Regarding the study as a whole: Proton therapy kept repertoires fairly stable, unlike photons, which gained effector/memory cells. Post-nadir diversity loss with photons came from oligoclonal expansion, particularly CD8+ Temra cells.

Trimming removed 5 bases from V and 8 bases from J, with 18 bases in between. This CDR3 region has 15 residues. In germline, CDR1 is MDHEN, CDR2 SYDVKM. Clones were sequenced by immunoSEQ multiplex PCR, and TCRdb holds only the in-frame ones, with some missing. The data contain roughly 76,000 clones, under 95% of them singletons. With respect to this clone: What it binds is not known.

The chain joins TRBV28 to TRBJ1-4, with D unresolved. This TCR was recovered from a woman aged 40 to 50 with cholangiocarcinoma. The sample in question was peripheral blood, obtained from a patient treated with photon-based radiotherapy. CDR3 loop: CASSPIGGLDEKLFF. The CDR3 bases are TGTGCCAGCAGTCCCATAGGAGGGTTAGACGAAAAACTGTTTTTT.